The sequence of this TCR beta chain was determined in a study of CD8 T cells in Susac syndrome. Study-level information: Of the sequenced Susac syndrome patients, roughly six had active disease and eight or nine were in remission. Treatment at blood withdrawal was none, corticosteroids, or intravenous immunoglobulin alone in Susac syndrome patients.

It was with random hexamers that 0.5 to 1 ug RNA was reverse transcribed. Amplification of TCR beta CDR3 was carried out by immunoSEQ multiplex PCR, which covered 54 Vbeta and 13 Jbeta segments. TCRdb reprocessed the immunoSEQ multiplex PCR reads with MiXCR, giving one entry per CDR3 protein. This table holds around 170,000 distinct CDR3 sequences, approximately 94% found once. Germline V gives CDR1 GTSNPN, CDR2 SVGIG (reference sequence). With 2 bases removed from V and 5 bases from J, the gap between germline ends came to 10 bases. This CDR3 has 12 amino acids. This chain connects TRBV30 to TRBJ2-7, with a possible D match to TRBD1 (5 bases). The sample was CD4+ T cells from PBMCs. The receptor's source is a human donor with Susac syndrome. The CDR3 reads CAWSPAGNEQYF. CDR3 DNA sequence: TGTGCCTGGAGTCCGGCAGGGAACGAGCAGTACTTC.